The rows below give T cell receptor beta chains drawn from one sample of a study of blood T cell repertoires in COVID-19. Profiled with immunoSEQ multiplex PCR; TCRdb holds only in-frame clones, not every one. Altogether around 60,000 clones are present, over 60% being singletons, with the ten largest covering around 4.9%. The sample consisted of peripheral blood. The receptors here all came from a woman between 65 and 79 years old with COVID-19, enrolled during active disease. The CDR3 runs from the conserved cysteine through the conserved F or W. Fields, in order: CDR3 length, V gene, D gene, clone size, J gene, CDR3 protein, CDR3 DNA. The D gene is left open where the match is weak. Clone size is shown for a subset of rows, as once, few, many or a class of expanded clone.

15	TRBV2	TRBD2	.	TRBJ2-2	CASSKLATNTGELFF	TGTGCCAGCAGTAAACTAGCGACGAACACCGGGGAGCTGTTTTTT
15	TRBV3-1/TRBV3-2	.	.	TRBJ1-3	CASSQGLGREDTIYF	TGTGCCAGCAGCCAAGGACTTGGCAGGGAGGACACCATATATTTT
16	TRBV14	TRBD1	.	TRBJ2-2	CASRLGGTGHTGELFF	TGTGCCAGCAGGCTGGGCGGGACAGGGCACACCGGGGAGCTGTTTTTT
15	TRBV19	.	.	TRBJ2-1	CASSIDGGSYNEQFF	TGTGCCAGTAGTATAGACGGAGGCTCCTACAATGAGCAGTTCTTC
16	TRBV7-9	TRBD1	.	TRBJ1-2	CASSLAGTVDSSNYTF	TGTGCCAGCAGCTTAGCGGGGACAGTCGATTCCTCCAACTACACCTTC
14	TRBV2	.	.	TRBJ1-2	CASSEGGWNYGYTF	TGTGCCAGCAGTGAAGGGGGCTGGAACTATGGCTACACCTTC
14	TRBV5-1	.	many	TRBJ2-2	CASSLDRIAGELFF	TGCGCCAGCAGCTTGGACAGAATCGCCGGGGAGCTGTTTTTT
17	TRBV6-2/TRBV6-3	TRBD1	.	TRBJ1-1	CASSFPTGGNPNTEAFF	TGTGCCAGCAGTTTTCCCACAGGGGGCAATCCGAACACTGAAGCTTTCTTT
16	TRBV14	.	.	TRBJ2-1	CASSQDPHSTYNEQFF	TGTGCCAGCAGCCAAGATCCCCATTCCACCTACAATGAGCAGTTCTTC
15	TRBV19	TRBD1	.	TRBJ1-2	CASGITGGAIDGYTF	TGTGCCAGTGGTATAACAGGGGGCGCCATCGATGGCTACACCTTC